Listed here are 7 T cell receptor beta chains from one sample, sequenced in a study of human T cells and chemical hapten exposure. Stated time point: healthy volunteer bleed at 6 weeks. Total RNA was extracted from unfractionated whole blood. MiXCR, applied by TCRdb to the RACE reads, yields one record per CDR3 protein. Among 30,000 to 40,000 distinct CDR3 sequences, around 5% were seen once, and the ten largest hold 9.5% to 15%. Sequencing input: whole blood. These TCRs come from a human donor in good health. Some clones in this sample may be carry-over from other donors' samples.

This clonotype was picked up a small number of times. The V gene is TRBV30, the J gene TRBJ2-4; TRBD1 aligns across 8 bases. This CDR3 has 14 residues. The V gene's germline CDR1 is GTSNPN and CDR2 SVGIG (reference sequence). J lost 8 bases, V lost 4 bases, and 10 bases had no gene match. Here the CDR3 reads CAWNQDRAIHIQYF. The DNA of the CDR3 is TGTGCCTGGAACCAGGACAGGGCAATTCACATTCAGTACTTC.

This clonotype was counted many times. The CDR3, as DNA: TGTGCCAGCAGTTTTTCGACCGAAAAACTGTTTTTT. Encoded protein: CASSFSTEKLFF. The chain employs TRBV28 and TRBJ1-4; D is uncertain. V was clipped by 3 bases and J by 8 bases, with 7 bases between them. This CDR3 spans 12 amino acids. CDR1 and CDR2 (germline): MDHEN, SYDVKM.

This clonotype was detected ten times or more. The chain employs TRBV28 and TRBJ1-1; perhaps TRBD1 as D (5 bases). The V and J ends lost 6 bases and 2 bases respectively, with 10 bases between them. The CDR3 covers 13 residues. Looked up from germline, CDR1 is MDHEN and CDR2 is SYDVKM. CDR3 nucleotides: TGTGCCAGCAGGGGGGGAGGAAACACTGAAGCTTTCTTT. Translation: CASRGGGNTEAFF.

This clonotype occurred many times. The V call is TRBV6-1, the J call TRBJ1-4, with D possibly TRBD1 on 6 matching bases. The CDR3 totals 13 residues. The germline gives CDR1 MNHNS, CDR2 SASEGT. V dropped 7 bases and J dropped 6 bases, with 12 bases sitting between them. DNA of the CDR3: TGTGCCAGCAAACGGGACACGTATGAAAAACTGTTTTTT. Its protein product is CASKRDTYEKLFF.

This clonotype was counted ten times or more. The chain employs TRBV14 and TRBJ1-1; D possibly corresponds to TRBD1 (6 bases). Per germline, CDR1 SGHDN and CDR2 FVKESK. Trimming removed 5 bases from V and 6 bases from J, with 16 bases in between. CDR3 length: 14 amino acids. The CDR3 reads CASSSLGGASEAFF. The CDR3 DNA sequence: TGTGCCAGCAGCTCCTTGGGGGGGGCGTCTGAAGCTTTCTTT. The variable domain in full, with the rest retrieved from reference TRBV14 and TRBJ1-1, is EAGVTQFPSHSVIEKGQTVTLRCDPISGHDNLYWYRRVMGKEIKFLLHFVKESKQDESGMPNNRFLAERTGGTYSTLKVQPAELEDSGVYFCASSSLGGASEAFFGQGTRLTVV.

This clonotype was detected ten times or more. The rearrangement links TRBV28 to TRBJ2-7; no firm D call. V gave up 6 bases and J gave up 0 bases, with 12 bases separating them. The CDR3 contains 14 residues. Germline CDR1 and CDR2: MDHEN and SYDVKM. The CDR3 DNA reads as TGTGCCAGCAGACTAAACCTCCCCTCCTACGAGCAGTACTTC. Its protein is CASRLNLPSYEQYF.

A note on this clonotype: With a much larger clone just one base away, this may be a read error. The rearrangement joins TRBV6-6 to TRBJ2-2, with TRBD1 matching 7 bases. Germline V lookup: CDR1 MNHNY, CDR2 SVGAGI (reference sequence). The CDR3 has 14 amino acids. V gave up 4 bases and J gave up 4 bases; unmatched junction bases: 3. CDR3 nucleotide sequence: TGTGCCAGCAGTTTGTCAGGGGGCACCGGGGAGCTGTTTTTT. It yields the protein CASSLSGGTGELFF.